This entry features one T cell receptor (beta chain) sequence. These data belong to a study of cytomegalovirus exposure and HLA in healthy donors. Researchers ran the PCR with 60 Vbeta and 13 Jbeta primers. The repertoire was sequenced with immunoSEQ multiplex PCR; TCRdb's copy has only in-frame clones and lacks some. Counted here are 85,000 to 90,000 clones, just over 65% occurring once; the ten biggest clones make up roughly 2%. The germline V gene has CDR1 SGHDT and CDR2 YYEEEE. Deletions cut 1 base from V and 0 bases from J, with 11 bases between. This CDR3 contains 15 residues. This chain uses TRBV5-6 with TRBJ2-7; D possibly corresponds to TRBD2 (6 bases). The sequenced sample consisted of PBMCs. The clonotype comes from a man aged 25 to 40 in good health and CMV-seronegative. This CDR3 is CASSLYASASYEQYF. CDR3 nucleotides: TGTGCCAGCAGCTTGTACGCTAGCGCCTCCTACGAGCAGTACTTC.